This T cell receptor (beta chain) was recovered during a study of blood T cells in healthy people across ages (dated by TCRdb to about 2015). Background for the entire study: In model experiments, template switching captured about one uniquely barcoded TCR beta cDNA molecule for every two T cells. Two additional independent replicas of 1 million unique cDNA reads from the same blood draw were analyzed for two donors (one aged 18 to 30 and one aged 80 or older). The study measured age-related changes in TCR beta repertoire diversity using deep sequencing normalized with unique cDNA molecular identifiers. Donors were grouped into four age groups: young (average 16 years), middle-aged (39), aged (around 66) and long-lived (around 80). Donors of different ages were randomly distributed across sequencing lanes to avoid experimental bias.

Broader findings and caveats from the paper: Observed TCR beta diversity per million T cells fell roughly linearly with age, and a significant reduction was already apparent by age about 43. Conclusive comparison of naive and antigen-experienced compartments was prevented by the profiling of bulk unsorted PBMCs. Donor CMV infection status was unknown, potentially confounding age-related changes in expanded clonotypes. Observed TCR beta diversity correlated strongly with the percentage of naive T cells measured by flow cytometry. Total diversity estimates from one million sequenced T cells were considered lower bounds and underestimates. The long-lived group showed more naive CD4+ T cells, fewer expanded clones and increased TCR diversity than the aged group, suggesting age selection.

Library construction relied on 5' RACE. The second PCR ran for about 7 to 11 cycles and used a J-beta primer mix along with a sample-barcoded 5' primer. A template-switch 5' adaptor carrying 12 random nucleotides introduced a unique molecular identifier onto each TCR beta cDNA molecule. Each sample yielded at least 2.5 million CDR3-containing paired-end reads. First-strand cDNA was synthesized from all RNA with the Mint cDNA synthesis kit, primed by a TRBC-specific oligonucleotide. Following uracil-DNA glycosylase treatment, all cDNA underwent a first 18-cycle PCR with the universal primers M1SS and BC2_uni_R. Regarding the original processing steps: For normalization, 1 million high-quality reads were randomly selected from each sample, with every read carrying a distinct molecular identifier. Instead of being binned into consensus sequences, reads that shared molecular identifiers were thrown out. MiTCR, with a Q25 quality threshold and the strictest error-elimination algorithm, was used for CDR3 identification, clonotype clustering and error correction. A nonparametric unseen species model with Euler transformation was used to estimate lower-bound total TCR beta diversity. TCRdb cleaned the public reads at Q25 with fastp, built clones with MiXCR and kept in-frame beta chains. Records with the same CDR3 protein are collapsed into one entry carrying the most frequent genes and DNA. V and J calls and clone size were set by TCRdb, not the authors. The sample records 1.5 million to 2 million distinct CDR3 sequences, approximately 39% of which are singletons. The ten top clones hold 20% to 25% of the sample.

About this clonotype: Its cognate antigen has yet to be identified. No base quality values were provided; no much bigger clone lies one nucleotide off.

Via the germline V gene (reference sequence), CDR1 is DFQATT and CDR2 SNEGSKA. The CDR3 contains 14 residues, cysteine and phenylalanine counted. Solely the CDR3 DNA is kept, with 42 bases framed from the first base. Trimming removed 6 bases from V and 6 bases from J; the gene matches leave 8 bases unexplained. Systemically healthy Caucasian individuals from Russia, roughly 40 in total and aged roughly 6 to 100 years, were included as donors. Around 10 milliliters of peripheral blood were drawn from each donor into EDTA-treated Vacutainer tubes. Ficoll-Paque density-gradient centrifugation was used to isolate PBMCs, with at least 6 million obtained per sample. Trizol reagent was used to extract total RNA from PBMCs, with at least 6 micrograms per sample. For every donor, an aliquot of PBMCs went through flow cytometry to measure the percentages of naive CD45RAhigh/CD27high T cells.

Recombination joined TRBV20-1 with TRBJ2-2; 9 central bases correspond to TRBD1. This clonotype originated in a human donor in good health. Material for sequencing was blood. For the CDR3, the sequence is CSAGTGFGPGELFF. In nucleotide form, the sequence is TGCAGTGCCGGGACAGGGTTTGGACCCGGGGAGCTGTTTTTT.